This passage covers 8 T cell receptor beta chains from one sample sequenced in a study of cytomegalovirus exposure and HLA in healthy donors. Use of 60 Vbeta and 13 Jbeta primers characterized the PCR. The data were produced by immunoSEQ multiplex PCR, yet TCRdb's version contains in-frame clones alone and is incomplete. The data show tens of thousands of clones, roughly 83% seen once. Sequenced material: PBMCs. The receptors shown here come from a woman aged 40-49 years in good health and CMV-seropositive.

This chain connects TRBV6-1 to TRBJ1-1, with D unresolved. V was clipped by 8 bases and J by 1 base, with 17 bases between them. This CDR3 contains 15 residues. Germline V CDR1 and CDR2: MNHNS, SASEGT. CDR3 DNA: TGTGCCAGCCCGGCGCTACCGACACCGAACACTGAAGCTTTCTTT. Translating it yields CASPALPTPNTEAFF.

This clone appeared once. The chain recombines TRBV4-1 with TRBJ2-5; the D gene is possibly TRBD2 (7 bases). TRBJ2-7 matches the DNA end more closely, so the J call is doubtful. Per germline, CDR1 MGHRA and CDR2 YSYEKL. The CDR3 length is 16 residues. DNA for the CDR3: TGCGCCAGCAGCCCGCGGGGGACAAGTATTTCCTACGAGCAGTACTTC. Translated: CASSPRGTSISYEQYF.

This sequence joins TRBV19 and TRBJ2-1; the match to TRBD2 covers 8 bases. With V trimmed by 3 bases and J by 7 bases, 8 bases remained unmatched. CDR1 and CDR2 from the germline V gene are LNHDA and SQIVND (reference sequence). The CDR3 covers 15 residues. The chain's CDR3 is CASSIGSGGKNEQFF. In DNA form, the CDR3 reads TGTGCCAGTAGTATTGGCAGCGGGGGAAAAAATGAGCAGTTCTTC.

The CDR3 loop reads CASSGPNTGELFF. The CDR3 nucleotides read TGCGCCAGCAGTGGGCCGAACACCGGGGAGCTGTTTTTT. The J gene is TRBJ2-2, the V gene TRBV10-2; D call uncertain. The CDR3 sequence is 13 residues long. V was cut by 4 bases and J by 0 bases, with 3 bases left in between. Per the germline V gene, CDR1 is WSHSY and CDR2 is SAAADI.

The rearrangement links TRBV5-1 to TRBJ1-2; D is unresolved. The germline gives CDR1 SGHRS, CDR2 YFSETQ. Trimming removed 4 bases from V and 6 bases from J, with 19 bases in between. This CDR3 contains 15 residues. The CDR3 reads CASSPGPDPSNGYTF. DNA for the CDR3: TGCGCCAGCAGCCCTGGGCCCGACCCCTCCAATGGCTACACCTTC. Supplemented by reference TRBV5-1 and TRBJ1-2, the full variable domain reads KAGVTQTPRYLIKTRGQQVTLSCSPISGHRSVSWYQQTPGQGLQFLFEYFSETQRNKGNFPGRFSGRQFSNSRSEMNVSTLELGDSALYLCASSPGPDPSNGYTFGSGTRLTVV.

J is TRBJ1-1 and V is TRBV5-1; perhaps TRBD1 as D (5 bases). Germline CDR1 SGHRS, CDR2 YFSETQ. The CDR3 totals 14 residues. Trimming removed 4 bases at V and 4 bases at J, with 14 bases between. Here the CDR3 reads CASSQGTFPTEAFF. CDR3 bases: TGCGCCAGCAGCCAGGGCACGTTCCCCACTGAAGCTTTCTTT.

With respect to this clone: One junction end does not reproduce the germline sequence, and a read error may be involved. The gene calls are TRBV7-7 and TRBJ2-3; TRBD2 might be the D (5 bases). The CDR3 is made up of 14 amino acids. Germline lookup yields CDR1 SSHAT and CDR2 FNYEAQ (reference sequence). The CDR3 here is CASSLGLSTDTQYF. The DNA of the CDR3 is TGTGCTAGCAGCTTAGGACTCAGCACAGATACGCAGTATTTT.

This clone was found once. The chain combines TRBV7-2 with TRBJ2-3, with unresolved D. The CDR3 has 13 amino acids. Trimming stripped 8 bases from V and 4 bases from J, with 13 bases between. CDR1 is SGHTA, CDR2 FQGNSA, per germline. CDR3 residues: CASRSPPADTQYF. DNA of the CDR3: TGTGCCAGCCGAAGCCCGCCGGCAGATACGCAGTATTTT. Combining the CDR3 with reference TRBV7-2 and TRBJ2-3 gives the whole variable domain GAGVSQSPSNKVTEKGKDVELRCDPISGHTALYWYRQSLGQGLEFLIYFQGNSAPDKSGLPSDRFSAERTGGSVSTLTIQRTQQEDSAVYLCASRSPPADTQYFGPGTRLTVL.